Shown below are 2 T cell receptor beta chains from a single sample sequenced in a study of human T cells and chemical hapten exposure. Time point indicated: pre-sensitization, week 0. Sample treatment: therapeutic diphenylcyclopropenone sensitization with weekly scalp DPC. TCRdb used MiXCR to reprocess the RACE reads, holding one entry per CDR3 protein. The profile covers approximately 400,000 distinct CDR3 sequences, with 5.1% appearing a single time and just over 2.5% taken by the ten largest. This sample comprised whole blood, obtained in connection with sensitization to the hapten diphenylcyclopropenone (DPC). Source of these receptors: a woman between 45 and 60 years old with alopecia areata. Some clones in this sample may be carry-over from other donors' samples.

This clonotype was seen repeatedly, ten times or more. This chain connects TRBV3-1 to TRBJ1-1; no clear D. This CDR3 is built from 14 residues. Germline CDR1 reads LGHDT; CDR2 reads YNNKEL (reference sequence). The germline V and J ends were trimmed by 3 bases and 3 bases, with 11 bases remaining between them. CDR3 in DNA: TGTGCCAGCAGCCAGTACGTATGGGACACTGAAGCTTTCTTT. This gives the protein CASSQYVWDTEAFF.

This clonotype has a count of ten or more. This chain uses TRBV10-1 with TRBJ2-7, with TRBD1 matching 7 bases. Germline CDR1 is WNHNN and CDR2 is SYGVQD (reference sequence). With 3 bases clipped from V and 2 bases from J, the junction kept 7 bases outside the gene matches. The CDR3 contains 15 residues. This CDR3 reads CASSDRGFHPYEQYF. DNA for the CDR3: TGCGCCAGCAGTGACAGGGGGTTTCACCCCTACGAGCAGTACTTC.